This T cell receptor beta chain was obtained from a study of post-analysis software for immune sequencing data. Presence of unique molecular identifiers characterized the TCR beta cDNA libraries. Each CDR3 protein is one row after TCRdb ran MiXCR on the PCR reads. The data hold 740,000 or so distinct CDR3 sequences, with roughly 50% observed a single time. Study-level points and caveats: Samples from a shared batch, those prepared together, strongly co-clustered by F measure. Controls showed significantly higher normalized Chao1 diversity than did multiple sclerosis patients.

Of note for this clonotype: The antigen is not known.

The specimen sequenced was blood. The receptor was derived from a girl aged 5 to 17 with multiple sclerosis.

The CDR3 region is CSAKQADTQYF. In nucleotides, the CDR3 is TGCAGTGCTAAACAGGCAGATACGCAGTATTTT. This chain joins TRBV20-1 and TRBJ2-3; D may be TRBD1 (5 bases). Looked up from germline, CDR1 is DFQATT and CDR2 is SNEGSKA (reference sequence). Trimming cost V 4 bases and J 4 bases, with 6 bases left between them. The CDR3 extends over 11 amino acids.